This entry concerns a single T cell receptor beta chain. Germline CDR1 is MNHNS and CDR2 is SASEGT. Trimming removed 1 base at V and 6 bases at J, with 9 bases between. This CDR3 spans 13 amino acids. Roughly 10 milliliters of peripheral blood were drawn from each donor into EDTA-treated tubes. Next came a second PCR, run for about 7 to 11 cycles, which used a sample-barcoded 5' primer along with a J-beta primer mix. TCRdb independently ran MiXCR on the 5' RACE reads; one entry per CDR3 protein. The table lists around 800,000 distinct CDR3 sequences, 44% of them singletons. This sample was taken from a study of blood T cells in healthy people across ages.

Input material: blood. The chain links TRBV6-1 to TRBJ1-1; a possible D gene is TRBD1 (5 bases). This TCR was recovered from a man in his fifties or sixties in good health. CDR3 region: CASSEDGRAEAFF. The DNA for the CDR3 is TGTGCCAGCAGTGAAGATGGCAGGGCTGAAGCTTTCTTT.